This T cell receptor beta chain was observed in a study of vaccination and CD4 T cells after COVID-19. Study-wide context: Each convalescent patient was PCR positive for SARS-CoV-2 on nasal swab; eight or nine cases were mild and one severe. Samples were taken after vaccination, a median of around 67 days after dose two, with a range of 14 to 241.

This clonotype appeared a few times. Its antigen is not known. Noted treatment: approximately 11-day PBMC culture with coronavirus spike peptide pools or control peptides (ViraFEST assay). Expansion of antigen-specific T cells with peptide pools by ViraFEST preceded sequencing of TCRs. CD4+ T cells that had been cultured provided DNA sequenced with the Oncomine TCR Beta short-read assay. TCRdb re-called the PCR reads through MiXCR, storing one row per CDR3 protein. The table includes about 23,000 distinct CDR3 sequences, 45% to 65% detected once. The source of this sequence is a human donor who had recovered from COVID-19. Sample: CD4+ T cells from blood, cultured in vitro.

The CDR3 here is CASRSLGGRGQETQYF. CDR3 coding DNA: TGTGCCAGCAGGTCTTTGGGCGGGAGGGGCCAAGAGACCCAGTACTTC. The chain has TRBV7-9 and TRBJ2-5; 9 nucleotides agree with TRBD2. The V gene end was trimmed by 6 bases and the J gene end by 1 base; junction bases not matched to a gene: 9. Germline V gives CDR1 SEHNR, CDR2 FQNEAQ (reference sequence). CDR3 length: 16 amino acids.